The next 31 T cell receptor beta chains were all read from a single sample in a study of T cell repertoires in ileal Crohn's disease. The table came from immunoSEQ multiplex PCR; TCRdb's copy has only in-frame clones and leaves some out. Counted here are about 8,400 clones, 80% occurring once; the ten biggest clones make up 13%. Sequences were obtained from ileal tissue. Every receptor here comes from an adult with Crohn's disease.

The chain links TRBV28 to TRBJ1-1; 12 bases fit TRBD1. This CDR3 contains 15 residues. V lost 6 bases, J lost 6 bases, and 8 bases stayed unmatched. Germline V gene data show CDR1 as MDHEN and CDR2 as SYDVKM. The CDR3 DNA is TGTGCCAGCAGGCCGGGACAGGGGGCCATGGCTGAAGCTTTCTTT. Protein: CASRPGQGAMAEAFF.

This clone was seen more than once but under ten times. The chain joins TRBV2 to TRBJ2-1; 11 bases align to TRBD1. Trimming cost V 4 bases and J 8 bases; bases outside gene matches: 7. CDR1 and CDR2 (germline): SNHLY, FYNNEI. This CDR3 is 15 amino acids long. Written as DNA, the CDR3 is TGTGCCAGCAGTGTGGACAGGGGGCGCGTCGATGAGCAGTTCTTC. Its translation: CASSVDRGRVDEQFF. The full variable domain, in which reference TRBV2 and TRBJ2-1 provide the parts outside the CDR3, is EPEVTQTPSHQVTQMGQEVILRCVPISNHLYFYWYRQILGQKVEFLVSFYNNEISEKSEIFDDQFSVERPDGSNFTLKIRSTKLEDSAMYFCASSVDRGRVDEQFFGPGTRLTVL.

The CDR3 nucleotides are TGTGCCAGCAGCTCTTGGACTAGTGGTTACGAGCAGTACTTC. Translated, it gives CASSSWTSGYEQYF. The V gene is TRBV5-6, the J gene TRBJ2-7, with 7 bases lining up with TRBD2. The germline V gene encodes CDR1 SGHDT and CDR2 YYEEEE. V gave up 3 bases and J gave up 4 bases; unmatched junction bases: 7. This CDR3 comprises 14 residues. Drawing the rest from reference TRBV5-6 and TRBJ2-7, the complete variable domain is DAGVTQSPTHLIKTRGQQVTLRCSPKSGHDTVSWYQQALGQGPQFIFQYYEEEERQRGNFPDRFSGHQFPNYSSELNVNALLLGDSALYLCASSSWTSGYEQYFGPGTRLTVT.

J is TRBJ1-4 and V is TRBV6-6; 10 nucleotides match TRBD1. CDR3 length: 14 amino acids. Germline V gives CDR1 MNHNY, CDR2 SVGAGI (reference sequence). After removal of 6 bases from V and 6 bases from J, the junction contained 4 bases not matched to a gene. The CDR3 DNA reads as TGTGCCAGCAGGAAAGACAGGGGGCATGAAAAACTGTTTTTT. It encodes CASRKDRGHEKLFF.

The chain has TRBV6-1 and TRBJ2-6; D is possibly TRBD1 or TRBD2 (6 bases each). V lost 10 bases, J lost 0 bases, and 13 bases lay in between. Germline CDR1 is MNHNS and CDR2 is SASEGT. The CDR3 sequence is 15 residues long. The CDR3 bases are TGTGCCACTCTTAGGGGGGACTCTGGGGCCAACGTCCTGACTTTC. This codes for CATLRGDSGANVLTF.

The chain employs TRBV5-1 and TRBJ2-1, with 8 bases matching TRBD2. Germline V CDR1 and CDR2: SGHRS, YFSETQ. Germline trimming cut 0 bases from V and 7 bases from J; bases unmatched to any gene: 12. There are 17 residues in the CDR3. CDR3 nucleotide sequence: TGCGCCAGCAGCTTGGCCCCGGGAGGGCCTCGTAGTAATGAGCAGTTCTTC. It encodes CASSLAPGGPRSNEQFF.

This clone was detected only once. The V call is TRBV15, the J call TRBJ1-1; perhaps TRBD1 as D (6 bases). The V and J ends lost 0 bases and 6 bases respectively, with 11 bases between them. Germline V gives CDR1 LNHNV, CDR2 YYDKDF (reference sequence). The CDR3 is made up of 14 amino acids. CDR3 in amino acids: CATSRDRGGPEAFF. The CDR3 region has the DNA TGTGCCACCAGCAGAGATCGCGGGGGCCCTGAAGCTTTCTTT.

The chain is built from TRBV10-3 and TRBJ1-4; D is unclear. The CDR3 sequence is 14 residues long. V lost 6 bases and J lost 5, with 13 bases in between. Germline lookup yields CDR1 ENHRY and CDR2 SYGVKD. The CDR3 here is CAISERAENEKLFF. The CDR3 DNA sequence: TGTGCCATCAGCGAGCGGGCAGAGAATGAAAAACTGTTTTTT.

The chain uses TRBV7-2 and TRBJ2-3, with 11 bases that match TRBD1. The CDR3 spans 16 residues. The trim removed 5 bases at V and 4 bases at J, leaving 8 bases unmatched. CDR1 SGHTA and CDR2 FQGNSA come from the germline V gene. For the CDR3, the DNA is TGTGCCAGCAGCCTGGGACAGGGGGTAGTGGCAGATACGCAGTATTTT. It codes for CASSLGQGVVADTQYF.

The chain is built from TRBV27 and TRBJ2-3, with TRBD2 identical over 11 bases. V dropped 5 bases and J dropped 8; count of bases not matched to a gene: 6. Germline V gene lookup returns CDR1 MNHEY and CDR2 SMNVEV (reference sequence). The CDR3 consists of 14 residues. The CDR3 spells CASSHQGTSGTQYF. CDR3 nucleotides: TGTGCCAGCAGTCACCAAGGGACTAGCGGTACGCAGTATTTT.

The chain couples TRBV4-3 to TRBJ1-1, with D perhaps matching TRBD1 (6 bases). The CDR3 consists of 15 residues. V dropped 4 bases and J dropped 3 bases, with 15 bases sitting between them. Germline CDR1 LGHNA, CDR2 YSLEER. This CDR3 is CASSPRGPEDTEAFF. The CDR3 coding sequence is TGCGCCAGCAGCCCCAGGGGACCAGAGGACACTGAAGCTTTCTTT.

A single count supports this clone. The chain carries TRBV23-1 and TRBJ2-7; D perhaps matches TRBD2 (6 bases). TRBV23-1 is treated as an ORF (open reading frame) with a function not yet certain. With 0 bases removed from V and 0 bases from J, the gap between germline ends came to 15 bases. The CDR3 has 17 amino acids. In nucleotides, the CDR3 is TGCGCCAGCAGTCAATCCTCACGGGGGATAAGCTCCTACGAGCAGTACTTC. It is translated as CASSQSSRGISSYEQYF.

This chain uses TRBV28 with TRBJ1-1; D is possibly TRBD1 (6 bases). In germline, CDR1 is MDHEN, CDR2 SYDVKM. The CDR3 loop spans 14 amino acids. V was cut by 9 bases and J by 0 bases, with 14 bases left in between. CDR3 DNA sequence: TGTGCCAGTATTCCAGGGGACTTGAACACTGAAGCTTTCTTT. As protein: CASIPGDLNTEAFF. Combining the CDR3 with reference TRBV28 and TRBJ1-1 gives the whole variable domain DVKVTQSSRYLVKRTGEKVFLECVQDMDHENMFWYRQDPGLGLRLIYFSYDVKMKEKGDIPEGYSVSREKKERFSLILESASTNQTSMYLCASIPGDLNTEAFFGQGTRLTVV.

The rearrangement joins TRBV5-1 to TRBJ2-7; 9 bases fit TRBD1. With 4 bases clipped from V and 5 bases from J, the junction kept 10 bases outside the gene matches. The CDR3 runs 15 residues. CDR1 SGHRS and CDR2 YFSETQ come from the germline V gene. The CDR3 here is CASSQTGTGIHEQYF. As DNA, the CDR3 is TGCGCCAGCAGCCAAACCGGGACAGGGATCCACGAGCAGTACTTC.

The sample holds a few counts of this clone. The J gene is TRBJ2-7, the V gene TRBV30; D is possibly TRBD2 (6 bases). Germline V gives CDR1 GTSNPN, CDR2 SVGIG (reference sequence). This CDR3 comprises 15 residues. Trimming cost V 1 base and J 1 base, with 14 bases left between them. CDR3 coding DNA: TGTGCCTGGAGTGGGCGGGGAGACTATTCCTACGAGCAGTACTTC. Amino acid sequence: CAWSGRGDYSYEQYF.

The gene calls are TRBV8-2 and TRBJ2-6; the table's D call TRBD2 went unverified against the DNA. TRBV8-2 is an annotated pseudogene. The CDR3 extends over 15 amino acids. The CDR3 coding sequence is TGTGGCAGGGAGGTAACACAAAGTCGGGCCAACGTCCTGACTTTC. Residues: CGREVTQSRANVLTF.

The chain joins TRBV5-5 to TRBJ1-4; no clear D. There are 17 residues in the CDR3. Trimming removed 0 bases from V and 0 bases from J, with 12 bases in between. Germline V CDR1 and CDR2: SGHKS, YYEKEE (reference sequence). The CDR3 sequence is CASSLVYWLATNEKLFF. In nucleotides, the CDR3 is TGTGCCAGCAGCTTGGTTTACTGGCTTGCAACTAATGAAAAACTGTTTTTT.

The rearrangement links TRBV11-2 to TRBJ2-2; D might be TRBD1 (5 bases). Germline V gives CDR1 SGHAT, CDR2 FQNNGV. Trimming stripped 2 bases from V and 4 bases from J, with 8 bases between. The CDR3 has 14 residues. CDR3 region: CASSLMTATGELFF. CDR3 nucleotide sequence: TGTGCCAGCAGCTTAATGACAGCCACCGGGGAGCTGTTTTTT. Filled out from reference TRBV11-2 and TRBJ2-2, the complete variable domain reads EAGVAQSPRYKIIEKRQSVAFWCNPISGHATLYWYQQILGQGPKLLIQFQNNGVVDDSQLPKDRFSAERLKGVDSTLKIQPAKLEDSAVYLCASSLMTATGELFFGEGSRLTVL.

This clone was seen a handful of times. The chain is built from TRBV2 and TRBJ2-7; 11 nucleotides agree with TRBD2. The CDR3 consists of 14 residues. J gave up 3 bases and V 6 bases, and 4 bases lay outside the gene matches. Germline assignment: CDR1 SNHLY and CDR2 FYNNEI. This chain's CDR3 is CASSSGLAGYEQYF. For the CDR3, the DNA is TGTGCCAGCAGCTCCGGACTAGCGGGCTACGAGCAGTACTTC.

CDR3 loop: CASSPDQSGETQYF. In nucleotides, the CDR3 is TGTGCCAGCAGCCCGGACCAGTCGGGAGAGACCCAGTACTTC. The chain joins TRBV6-5 to TRBJ2-5; D uncertain. Trimming stripped 6 bases from V and 4 bases from J, with 15 bases between. The CDR3 has 14 residues. Germline V gene lookup returns CDR1 MNHEY and CDR2 SVGAGI.

The chain is built from TRBV27 and TRBJ2-1; maybe TRBD2 (5 bases). The CDR3 totals 15 residues. V was pared by 4 bases and J by 6 bases, with 16 bases between. Germline V gives CDR1 MNHEY, CDR2 SMNVEV (reference sequence). CDR3: CASSYTGIRANEQFF. CDR3 DNA: TGTGCCAGCAGTTACACCGGGATAAGGGCCAATGAGCAGTTCTTC.

J is TRBJ2-7 and V is TRBV5-5; the D is unclear. Trimming left V 5 bases short and J 0 bases short, with 6 bases between. This CDR3 spans 12 amino acids. Germline CDR1 SGHKS, CDR2 YYEKEE (reference sequence). The CDR3: CASSLPSYEQYF. CDR3 sequence (DNA): TGTGCCAGCAGTCTACCCTCCTACGAGCAGTACTTC.

This chain connects TRBV5-1 to TRBJ2-1; D perhaps matches TRBD2 (6 bases). The CDR3 totals 13 residues. Trimming took 0 bases from V and 8 from J, leaving 9 bases between them. The germline V gene has CDR1 SGHRS and CDR2 YFSETQ. In DNA, the CDR3 is TGCGCCAGCAGCTTGGTACAGCGGGATGAGCAGTTCTTC. Its protein is CASSLVQRDEQFF.

Only a few counts were recorded for this clone. This sequence joins TRBV28 and TRBJ2-4; D not resolved. This CDR3 contains 13 residues. Trimming left V 9 bases short and J 1 base short, with 10 bases between. CDR1 is MDHEN, CDR2 SYDVKM, per germline. Here the CDR3 reads CASMGKAKNIQYF. The CDR3 bases are TGTGCCAGTATGGGGAAGGCCAAAAACATTCAGTACTTC.

The gene calls are TRBV6-4 and TRBJ2-7; the D gene could be TRBD1 or TRBD2 (5 bases each). The CDR3 has 15 residues. CDR1 and CDR2 (germline): MRHNA, SNTAGT. V was pared by 9 bases and J by 0 bases, with 18 bases between. DNA of the CDR3: TGTGCCAGTATAGGGACCCGGGACGGCTCCTACGAGCAGTACTTC. This encodes CASIGTRDGSYEQYF.

V gene TRBV6-5 combines with J gene TRBJ1-4; 9 bases line up with TRBD1. Germline V gene data show CDR1 as MNHEY and CDR2 as SVGAGI. With 0 bases clipped from V and 5 bases from J, the junction kept 1 base outside the gene matches. CDR3 size: 15 residues. This chain's CDR3 is CASSYSGTGNEKLFF. CDR3 DNA sequence: TGTGCCAGCAGTTACTCGGGGACAGGGAATGAAAAACTGTTTTTT.

The CDR3 nucleotides read TGCAGCGTTGATGGCGGGGGGATGGGGACCCAGTACTTC. Protein: CSVDGGGMGTQYF. The chain recombines TRBV29-1 with TRBJ2-5, with 8 positions matching TRBD2. Trimming took 3 bases from V and 7 from J; bases not matched to a gene: 7. In germline, CDR1 is SQVTM, CDR2 ANQGSEA. CDR3 length: 13 amino acids.

The chain combines TRBV27 with TRBJ2-1, with D possibly TRBD1 on 5 matching bases. Trimming removed 8 bases from V and 7 bases from J, with 27 bases in between. The CDR3 length is 17 residues. The germline V gene encodes CDR1 MNHEY and CDR2 SMNVEV (reference sequence). The CDR3 DNA sequence: TGTGCCAGCCCTATCCTCAGGACATCAGGCATTCAGAATGAGCAGTTCTTC. This codes for CASPILRTSGIQNEQFF.

The chain links TRBV2 to TRBJ2-1; no definite D call. Trimming removed 1 base from V and 12 bases from J, with 16 bases in between. Germline assignment: CDR1 SNHLY and CDR2 FYNNEI. There are 14 residues in the CDR3. This CDR3 is CASSEEVVGWGQFF. The CDR3 coding sequence is TGTGCCAGCAGTGAAGAGGTAGTGGGTTGGGGGCAGTTCTTC.

As DNA, the CDR3 is TGCAGCGTTGCGTCGGTAGGGACAGGGAAGGGCTACACCTTC. Amino acid sequence: CSVASVGTGKGYTF. The chain employs TRBV29-1 and TRBJ1-2; 9 positions agree with TRBD1. V shed 4 bases and J 8 bases; nucleotides not matched to a gene: 11. The CDR3 consists of 14 residues. CDR1 and CDR2 (germline): SQVTM, ANQGSEA. Drawing the rest from reference TRBV29-1 and TRBJ1-2, the complete variable domain is SAVISQKPSRDICQRGTSLTIQCQVDSQVTMMFWYRQQPGQSLTLIATANQGSEATYESGFVIDKFPISRPNLTFSTLTVSNMSPEDSSIYLCSVASVGTGKGYTFGSGTRLTVV.

V and J are TRBV2 and TRBJ1-1, with 10 positions matching TRBD1. Germline V CDR1 and CDR2: SNHLY, FYNNEI. This CDR3 has 16 amino acids. V shed 5 bases, J shed 0 bases, and the junction held 6 bases outside the gene matches. The CDR3 sequence is CASSPGTGAMNTEAFF. Written as DNA, the CDR3 is TGTGCCAGCAGTCCCGGGACAGGGGCGATGAACACTGAAGCTTTCTTT.